This T cell receptor beta chain is drawn from a study of T cell repertoires and HLA-DP antigens. The CDR3 contains 15 residues. In germline, CDR1 is SGHRS, CDR2 YFSETQ. Trimming cost V 1 base and J 7 bases, with 12 bases left between them. Sequenced by immunoSEQ multiplex PCR; TCRdb stores in-frame clones only, minus some. The sample contains about 89,000 clones, around nine tenths of which appear only once. Concerning this clone: Its antigen is unknown.

The chain recombines TRBV5-1 with TRBJ1-6; maybe TRBD1 (5 bases). The sequence derives from a man aged 45 to 65 in good health and CMV-seronegative. The sequenced sample was CD4+ T cells from PBMCs. The CDR3 nucleotides are TGCGCCAGCAGCTTGTTGGGGGATCGGAATTCACCCCTCCACTTT. It translates to CASSLLGDRNSPLHF.